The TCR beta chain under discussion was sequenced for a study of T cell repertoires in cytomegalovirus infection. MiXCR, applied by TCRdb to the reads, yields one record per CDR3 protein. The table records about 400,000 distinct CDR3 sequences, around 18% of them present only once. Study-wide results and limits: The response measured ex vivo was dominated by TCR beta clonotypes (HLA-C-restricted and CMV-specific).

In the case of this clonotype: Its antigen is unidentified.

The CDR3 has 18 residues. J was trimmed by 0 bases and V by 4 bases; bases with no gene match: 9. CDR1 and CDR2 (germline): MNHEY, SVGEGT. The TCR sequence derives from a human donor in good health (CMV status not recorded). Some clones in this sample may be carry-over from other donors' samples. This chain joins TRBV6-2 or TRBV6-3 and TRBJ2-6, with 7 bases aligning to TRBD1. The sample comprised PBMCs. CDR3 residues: CASSSPRQGSSGANVLTF. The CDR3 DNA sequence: TGTGCCAGCAGTTCCCCCAGACAGGGCAGCTCTGGGGCCAACGTCCTGACTTTC.